This T cell receptor (beta chain) was profiled in a study of T-cell reconstitution after alpha-beta-depleted transplantation in children. Deletions cut 1 base from V and 9 bases from J, with 13 bases between. The CDR3 is 12 amino acids. Germline lookup yields CDR1 DFQATT and CDR2 SNEGSKA (reference sequence). Researchers prepared the TCRbeta library using unique molecular identifiers, the study reports. TCRdb re-called the PCR reads with MiXCR, one entry per CDR3 protein. This sample has about 690,000 distinct CDR3 sequences, with 15% to 20% found just once. At least ten counts were recorded for this clonotype.

The clonotype comes from a human donor who donated a stem cell graft to a child with acute myeloid leukemia. V usage is TRBV20-1 and J usage is TRBJ2-7, with D possibly matching TRBD1 (6 bases). The specimen was PBMCs from the stem cell graft donor, collected from the stem cell graft. CDR3: CSARVQGQWQYF. The CDR3 region has the DNA TGCAGTGCTAGAGTACAGGGTCAGTGGCAGTACTTC.